Described below is a single T cell receptor beta chain sequence and its context. Its antigen is not known. The data stem from a study of siplizumab effects on memory and regulatory T cells. Regarding the study as a whole: Proliferating Tregs in siplizumab cultures were never verified as suppressive. About 80-96% of proliferating CD4+ or CD8+ clones had no assignable naive or memory phenotype. Greater diversity than memory cells seemed evident in naive T cells, which also appeared to be major alloresponse contributors.

Sequencing of each sample assayed around 10^5 TCR templates. Libraries were prepared by immunoSEQ multiplex PCR; TCRdb keeps only in-frame clonotypes and omits some of them. The data show some 120,000 clones, with approximately 94% seen just once and under 2% held by the top ten. The origin of this receptor is a human donor in good health. Sample: non-Treg CD4+ T cells sorted from blood.

The DNA of the CDR3 is TGTGCCAGTACCCTCCTGAGACGGGGACTGGGCACTGAAGCTTTCTTT. It specifies CASTLLRRGLGTEAFF. This chain joins TRBV19 and TRBJ1-1, with D perhaps TRBD1 (5 bases). V gave up 7 bases and J gave up 4 bases, with 22 bases separating them. There are 16 residues in the CDR3. The germline V gene has CDR1 LNHDA and CDR2 SQIVND (reference sequence).